These 29 T cell receptor beta chains share one sample of origin, sequenced in a study of T-cell reconstitution after alpha-beta-depleted transplantation in children. The TCRbeta library was prepared with unique molecular identifiers. TCRdb ran MiXCR on the PCR reads and lists one entry per CDR3 protein. The sample yields roughly 180,000 distinct CDR3 sequences, 13% to 15% seen once. The material sequenced was PBMCs from the stem cell graft donor, taken from the stem cell graft. The source of these receptors is a human donor who donated a stem cell graft to a child with acute lymphoblastic leukemia.

This clonotype was detected many times. V usage is TRBV5-1 and J usage is TRBJ2-2; no clear D gene. The germline V and J ends were trimmed by 0 bases and 1 base, with 7 bases remaining between them. Germline CDR1 and CDR2: SGHRS and YFSETQ. The CDR3 loop spans 15 amino acids. This chain's CDR3 is CASSLGRLNTGELFF. DNA for the CDR3: TGCGCCAGCAGCTTGGGACGTTTGAACACCGGGGAGCTGTTTTTT.

The chain couples TRBV5-1 to TRBJ2-3; D is unresolved. Trimming cost V 1 base and J 2 bases, with 8 bases left between them. CDR1 is SGHRS, CDR2 YFSETQ, per germline. The CDR3 consists of 14 residues. CDR3 in amino acids: CASSLLQDTDTQYF. The CDR3 bases are TGCGCCAGCAGCTTGCTGCAGGACACAGATACGCAGTATTTT.

At least ten counts were recorded for this clonotype. CDR3 amino acids: CASSQDGASGSYEQYF. CDR3 in DNA: TGTGCCAGCAGCCAAGATGGGGCTAGCGGATCCTACGAGCAGTACTTC. The chain combines TRBV4-2 with TRBJ2-7; 7 bases are a match to TRBD2. V shed 0 bases, J shed 1 base, and the junction held 6 bases outside the gene matches. The CDR3 has 16 amino acids. Germline V gene sequence: CDR1 LGHNA, CDR2 YNFKEQ.

This clonotype was detected ten times or more. This chain uses TRBV5-1 with TRBJ2-1; D remains ambiguous. The CDR3 has 14 amino acids. Germline V gene lookup returns CDR1 SGHRS and CDR2 YFSETQ. Deletions cut 4 bases from V and 8 bases from J, with 16 bases between. CDR3 region: CASSPDPGSDEQFF. The CDR3 DNA is TGCGCCAGCAGCCCAGACCCCGGAAGCGATGAGCAGTTCTTC.

This clonotype has more than one count but fewer than ten. The V call is TRBV5-1, the J call TRBJ2-5; 12 bases are a match to TRBD2. With V trimmed by 4 bases and J by 7 bases, 11 bases remained unmatched. The germline V gene encodes CDR1 SGHRS and CDR2 YFSETQ. The CDR3 loop spans 16 amino acids. CDR3 in DNA: TGCGCCAGCAGCCCACTAGCGGGAGGAAGTGAGGTGACCCAGTACTTC. Protein: CASSPLAGGSEVTQYF.

In this sample, this clonotype turned up a few times. This sequence joins TRBV4-1 and TRBJ2-3, with D perhaps being TRBD1 or TRBD2 (7 bases each). Germline CDR1 and CDR2: MGHRA and YSYEKL. The CDR3 runs 18 residues. V lost 0 bases and J 3 bases, leaving 19 bases between the germline ends. CDR3 bases: TGCGCCAGCAGCCAAGACAAGGGGGCGGGACTAATAACAGATACGCAGTATTTT. This codes for CASSQDKGAGLITDTQYF.

This clonotype was seen many times. The gene calls are TRBV7-2 and TRBJ2-7; D assignment may be TRBD1 or TRBD2 (6 bases each). CDR1 is SGHTA and CDR2 is FQGNSA in the germline V gene. V was shortened by 2 bases and J by 7 bases, with 12 bases between the two germline ends. CDR3 length equals 13 residues. The CDR3 loop reads CASSLNGGEEQYF. DNA for the CDR3: TGTGCCAGCAGCTTAAACGGGGGCGAGGAGCAGTACTTC.

This clonotype occurred many times. The V call is TRBV27, the J call TRBJ2-7, with 10 bases lining up with TRBD1. The CDR3 loop spans 14 amino acids. V lost 6 bases and J lost 4; bases outside the gene matches: 6. Germline CDR1 and CDR2: MNHEY and SMNVEV (reference sequence). CDR3 sequence reads: CASRRQGAIYEQYF. CDR3 DNA sequence: TGTGCCAGCAGACGACAGGGGGCTATATACGAGCAGTACTTC.

This clonotype was observed many times. This chain links TRBV5-1 with TRBJ1-4; D unresolved. The CDR3 runs to 14 residues. Germline V gene data show CDR1 as SGHRS and CDR2 as YFSETQ. The V gene lost 0 bases and the J gene lost 2 bases, with 5 bases spanning the gap. The DNA of the CDR3 is TGCGCCAGCAGCTTGGGGTGGACTAATGAAAAACTGTTTTTT. Residues: CASSLGWTNEKLFF.

The V and J genes are TRBV12-3 or TRBV12-4 and TRBJ2-7; 9 bases map to TRBD2. V shed 6 bases and J 3 bases; nucleotides not matched to a gene: 12. This CDR3 region has 16 residues. CDR3 in amino acids: CASSRGGAGGLYEQYF. Here the CDR3 DNA reads TGTGCCAGCAGCCGTGGGGGAGCGGGAGGACTCTACGAGCAGTACTTC.

The V call is TRBV13, the J call TRBJ2-1; 7 nucleotides align to TRBD2. Germline loops: CDR1 PRHDT, CDR2 FYEKMQ (reference sequence). Losses at the gene ends were 6 bases for V and 4 bases for J; bases not matched to a gene: 12. The CDR3 runs 16 residues. In nucleotides, the CDR3 is TGTGCCAGCAGTCCCCATCCGTGGGAGGGTTACAATGAGCAGTTCTTC. This codes for CASSPHPWEGYNEQFF. The full variable domain, completed using reference TRBV13 and TRBJ2-1, is AAGVIQSPRHLIKEKRETATLKCYPIPRHDTVYWYQQGPGQDPQFLISFYEKMQSDKGSIPDRFSAQQFSDYHSELNMSSLELGDSALYFCASSPHPWEGYNEQFFGPGTRLTVL.

This clonotype was recorded many times. The V call is TRBV9, the J call TRBJ2-1; D is unclear. This CDR3 region has 15 residues. The germline V gene has CDR1 SGDLS and CDR2 YYNGEE. Trimming left V 4 bases short and J 0 bases short, with 11 bases between. CDR3 nucleotide sequence: TGTGCCAGCAGCTTCGCCTCCGCCTCCTACAATGAGCAGTTCTTC. It specifies CASSFASASYNEQFF.

This clonotype was picked up many times. V is TRBV27 and J is TRBJ2-3, with D possibly being TRBD2 (5 bases). Germline values: CDR1 MNHEY, CDR2 SMNVEV (reference sequence). Deletions cut 9 bases from V and 4 bases from J, with 17 bases between. CDR3 length equals 14 residues. Here the CDR3 reads CARNGLIVPDTQYF. The CDR3 coding sequence is TGTGCCAGAAACGGACTGATTGTCCCAGATACGCAGTATTTT.

This clonotype has a count of ten or more. The chain links TRBV27 to TRBJ2-7; 14 bases agree with TRBD2. Trimming removed 6 bases from V and 6 bases from J; junction bases left unmatched: 10. This CDR3 comprises 16 residues. The germline gives CDR1 MNHEY, CDR2 SMNVEV (reference sequence). CDR3 loop: CASRVHGTSGSFEQYF. Here the CDR3 DNA reads TGTGCCAGCAGAGTCCATGGGACTAGCGGGAGTTTCGAGCAGTACTTC.

This clonotype was recorded at least ten times. The CDR3 DNA is TGTGCCAGCAGTTTAGGACAGACTATTCGGGCGCAGTACTTC. Protein sequence: CASSLGQTIRAQYF. This chain connects TRBV12-3 or TRBV12-4 to TRBJ2-7; the D gene could be TRBD1 or TRBD2 (5 bases each). The CDR3 consists of 14 residues. The V end was cut by 1 base, the J end by 9 bases, with 16 bases between.

The chain employs TRBV2 and TRBJ2-3, with 9 bases lining up with TRBD1. The V segment lost 3 bases and the J segment 1 base; nucleotides outside the gene matches: 11. Germline V gives CDR1 SNHLY, CDR2 FYNNEI. CDR3 size: 18 residues. CDR3 protein: CASSDRSRDRARTDTQYF. The CDR3 DNA follows: TGTGCCAGCAGTGACCGTAGCCGGGACAGGGCCCGCACAGATACGCAGTATTTT.

In the case of this clonotype: One end of the junction fails to match germline, which may point to a read error. The V and J genes are TRBV29-1 and TRBJ1-3; no clear D gene. The CDR3 is made up of 10 amino acids. Germline V gene data show CDR1 as SQVTM and CDR2 as ANQGSEA. The DNA for the CDR3 is TGCAGCGTTGAAGATCCCCTTCTTGTATTT. It translates to CSVEDPLLVF.

This clonotype was seen a handful of times. V usage is TRBV7-9 and J usage is TRBJ2-7, with 7 bases aligning to TRBD1. This CDR3 is 15 amino acids long. Per germline, CDR1 SEHNR and CDR2 FQNEAQ (reference sequence). Losses at the gene ends were 0 bases for V and 5 bases for J; bases not matched to a gene: 7. The CDR3, as DNA: TGTGCCAGCAGCTTAGCGTTGGGACAGCACCACGAGCAGTACTTC. It translates to CASSLALGQHHEQYF.

The chain uses TRBV20-1 and TRBJ2-3, with 10 bases that match TRBD2. The germline CDR1 and CDR2 sequences are DFQATT and SNEGSKA (reference sequence). CDR3 length: 15 amino acids. With 6 bases clipped from V and 1 base from J, the junction kept 7 bases outside the gene matches. The CDR3 coding sequence is TGCAGTGCGCGGACTAGCGGAGTGCGCACAGATACGCAGTATTTT. Translation: CSARTSGVRTDTQYF.

V usage is TRBV5-1 and J usage is TRBJ2-7; D unclear. The CDR3 is made up of 14 amino acids. From germline, CDR1 is SGHRS and CDR2 YFSETQ. V was clipped by 6 bases and J by 2 bases, with 15 bases between them. This CDR3 reads CASNEMGSTYEQYF. The CDR3 DNA sequence: TGCGCCAGCAACGAAATGGGTTCGACCTACGAGCAGTACTTC.

This clonotype appeared many times. The chain links TRBV7-2 to TRBJ2-7; 8 bases are shared with TRBD2. Unmatched junction bases numbered 6, after V lost 5 bases and J lost 3 bases. CDR3 length equals 14 residues. Germline-derived CDR1 and CDR2 are SGHTA and FQGNSA. The CDR3 DNA reads as TGTGCCAGCAGCCCGTTAGCGGGGCGCTACGAGCAGTACTTC. Translation: CASSPLAGRYEQYF.

This clonotype was seen repeatedly, ten times or more. This rearrangement joins TRBV12-3 or TRBV12-4 to TRBJ2-3; D is ambiguous. The CDR3 is made up of 16 amino acids. Trimming cost V 3 bases and J 0 bases, with 13 bases left between them. The chain's CDR3 is CASSFFLYSSTDTQYF. For the CDR3, the DNA is TGTGCCAGCAGTTTTTTCCTATACTCTAGCACAGATACGCAGTATTTT.

J is TRBJ1-2 and V is TRBV18; D remains ambiguous. Trimming stripped 2 bases from V and 2 bases from J, with 6 bases between. Germline CDR1 KGHSH, CDR2 LQKENI. The CDR3 is made up of 13 amino acids. CDR3 nucleotides: TGTGCCAGCTCACCAGGCTTAAACTATGGCTACACCTTC. Translated, it gives CASSPGLNYGYTF. The variable domain in full, with the rest retrieved from reference TRBV18 and TRBJ1-2, is NAGVMQNPRHLVRRRGQEARLRCSPMKGHSHVYWYRQLPEEGLKFMVYLQKENIIDESGMPKERFSAEFPKEGPSILRIQQVVRGDSAAYFCASSPGLNYGYTFGSGTRLTVV.

The chain recombines TRBV7-8 with TRBJ2-2; tentatively, D is TRBD2 (5 bases). The CDR3 covers 16 residues. Germline V gene sequence: CDR1 SGHVS, CDR2 FQNEAQ. Trimming cost V 1 base and J 0 bases, with 9 bases left between them. The CDR3 region has the DNA TGTGCCAGCAGCTTAGGGACTGAATCGAACACCGGGGAGCTGTTTTTT. This sequence encodes CASSLGTESNTGELFF. The complete variable domain, with remaining parts taken from reference TRBV7-8 and TRBJ2-2, reads GAGVSQSPRYKVAKRGQDVALRCDPISGHVSLFWYQQALGQGPEFLTYFQNEAQLDKSGLPSDRFFAERPEGSVSTLKIQRTQQEDSAVYLCASSLGTESNTGELFFGEGSRLTVL.

This clonotype was seen once. The V and J genes are TRBV4-1 and TRBJ1-6; perhaps TRBD1 as D (5 bases). The V end lost 2 bases, the J end lost 14 bases, and 22 bases lay between the germline ends. The CDR3 has 16 residues. Germline V gene sequence: CDR1 MGHRA, CDR2 YSYEKL. The chain's CDR3 is CASSQPRDSKKGSLHF. The DNA for the CDR3 is TGCGCCAGCAGCCAACCCCGGGACTCAAAAAAAGGGTCCCTCCACTTT.

A note on this clonotype: A much larger clone is a single base away; this may be a read error. The CDR3 bases are TGTGCCGGCAGCTCTCGGGCGGGGGGCGAAGAGCAGTACTTC. Residues: CAGSSRAGGEEQYF. J is TRBJ2-7 and V is TRBV7-2; TRBD2 matches at 8 bases. Germline assignment: CDR1 SGHTA and CDR2 FQGNSA. The CDR3 covers 14 residues.

This clonotype was picked up many times. The chain employs TRBV5-5 and TRBJ1-6; no reliable D call. The CDR3 contains 16 residues. Trimming took 2 bases from V and 9 from J, leaving 18 bases between them. Germline V gene lookup returns CDR1 SGHKS and CDR2 YYEKEE (reference sequence). The DNA of the CDR3 is TGTGCCAGCAGCTTAATCTCCAGGACGGTGGGTTCACCCCTCCACTTT. Translating gives CASSLISRTVGSPLHF.

The table lists this clonotype with many counts. J is TRBJ2-3 and V is TRBV25-1, with D uncertain. V gave up 4 bases and J gave up 0 bases, with 8 bases separating them. The CDR3 has 14 amino acids. Looked up from germline, CDR1 is MGHDK and CDR2 is SYGVNS. CDR3 in amino acids: CASSAQLSTDTQYF. CDR3 nucleotides: TGTGCCAGCAGTGCACAGCTTAGCACAGATACGCAGTATTTT.

This clonotype was counted ten times or more. This rearrangement joins TRBV27 to TRBJ1-2; 7 bases line up with TRBD1. With 7 bases clipped from V and 4 bases from J, the junction kept 12 bases outside the gene matches. Germline V gene data show CDR1 as MNHEY and CDR2 as SMNVEV (reference sequence). The CDR3 extends over 15 amino acids. CDR3 loop: CASTLRQGQGYGYTF. The DNA for the CDR3 is TGTGCCAGCACCTTAAGACAGGGTCAAGGCTATGGCTACACCTTC.